These 27 T cell receptor beta chains came from one sample sequenced in a study of regulatory T cells in long-lasting Graves disease. Library construction for TCR beta used iRepertoire HTBI primers and Arm-PCR of CDR3 regions. TCRdb called the multiplex PCR reads again in MiXCR, with one record for every CDR3 protein. Among 620,000 or so distinct CDR3 sequences listed, approximately 15% were seen once. Described time point: newly diagnosed GD, antithyroid drugs for less than 3 months. Extracted RNA from PBMCs served as the source of the TCR library. A further study also used this sample, focusing on T cells in Graves' hyperthyroidism and ophthalmopathy.

This sample comprised peripheral blood mononuclear cells (PBMCs), obtained at new diagnosis, from a patient treated with antithyroid drugs. The receptors originated from a woman in her twenties or thirties with Graves disease.

This clonotype has at least ten counts. This chain connects TRBV28 to TRBJ1-5; D remains unclear. Germline values: CDR1 MDHEN, CDR2 SYDVKM. The CDR3 totals 14 residues. Trimming shortened V by 6 bases and J by 5 bases, and 14 bases separated the two germline ends. The DNA of the CDR3 is TGTGCCAGCAGAACCCCGGCTTGGGATCAGCCCCAGCATTTT. This translates into CASRTPAWDQPQHF.

This clonotype has ten or more counts. V usage is TRBV2 and J usage is TRBJ1-1, with D tentatively TRBD1 (5 bases). Germline V gene lookup returns CDR1 SNHLY and CDR2 FYNNEI. Trimming removed 1 base at V and 7 bases at J, with 16 bases between. CDR3 length equals 15 residues. As DNA, the CDR3 is TGTGCCAGCAGTGAAGATTCGGGGACGTACCATGAAGCTTTCTTT. Translation: CASSEDSGTYHEAFF.

The chain carries TRBV7-2 and TRBJ1-4; the match to TRBD1 covers 9 bases. Germline V gene data show CDR1 as SGHTA and CDR2 as FQGNSA. The V segment lost 5 bases and the J segment 8 bases; nucleotides outside the gene matches: 12. The CDR3 has 16 residues. The CDR3 region has the DNA TGTGCCAGCAGCACCCCCGGGACAGGGCTTAGAGAAAAACTGTTTTTT. Translation gives CASSTPGTGLREKLFF.

This rearrangement joins TRBV5-1 to TRBJ2-2; TRBD2 might be the D (6 bases). Germline lookup yields CDR1 SGHRS and CDR2 YFSETQ. CDR3 length: 16 amino acids. V was pared by 0 bases and J by 9 bases, with 18 bases between. The CDR3 DNA sequence: TGCGCCAGCAGCTTGGACTGGGAGGCGGGGACCCGGGAGCTGTTTTTT. As protein: CASSLDWEAGTRELFF.

This clonotype has at least ten counts. V usage is TRBV29-1 and J usage is TRBJ2-3; D is unclear. The CDR3 spans 10 residues. V was trimmed by 5 bases and J by 5 bases, leaving 5 bases between them. CDR1 SQVTM and CDR2 ANQGSEA come from the germline V gene. CDR3 bases: TGCAGCGTTACGGTAGATACGCAGTATTTT. It codes for CSVTVDTQYF.

J is TRBJ2-7 and V is TRBV30, with TRBD1 as a possible D gene (6 bases). This CDR3 has 14 amino acids. V lost 0 bases and J 0 bases, leaving 9 bases between the germline ends. Per germline, CDR1 GTSNPN and CDR2 SVGIG (reference sequence). The CDR3 DNA reads as TGTGCCTGGAGTGTATCAGGGGCCTCCTACGAGCAGTACTTC. Amino acid sequence: CAWSVSGASYEQYF.

This clonotype was seen a few times. This may come from a read error, since a much larger clone is one base off. The rearrangement joins TRBV6-1 to TRBJ2-3; D is unresolved. This CDR3 spans 13 amino acids. CDR1 is MNHNS and CDR2 is SASEGT in the germline V gene. Trimming left V 3 bases short and J 2 bases short, with 6 bases between. CDR3 DNA sequence: TGTGCCAGCAGTGACCACATCACAGATACGCAGTATTTT. Residues: CASSDHITDTQYF.

This clonotype turned up a few times. CDR3 sequence (DNA): TGTGCCAGTAATGATAGCGGGAGGAAGGGGAATGAGCAGTTCTTC. This translates into CASNDSGRKGNEQFF. This chain connects TRBV19 to TRBJ2-1; 10 nucleotides agree with TRBD2. Germline CDR1 is LNHDA and CDR2 is SQIVND (reference sequence). The CDR3 totals 15 residues. The V segment lost 7 bases and the J segment 7 bases; nucleotides outside the gene matches: 10.

This clonotype came up many times. The rearrangement links TRBV28 to TRBJ2-7; 7 bases fit TRBD1. This CDR3 is built from 13 residues. Germline V lookup: CDR1 MDHEN, CDR2 SYDVKM. J lost 12 bases, V lost 3 bases, and 11 bases had no gene match. In DNA form, the CDR3 reads TGTGCCAGCAGTTTCCAGACAGGGACCCGCCCGTACTTC. Amino acids: CASSFQTGTRPYF.

This clonotype has at least ten counts. The rearrangement links TRBV7-3 to TRBJ2-5, with D maybe TRBD1 (5 bases). This CDR3 region has 14 residues. V lost 2 bases to trimming and J lost 4 bases, with 11 bases between them. Germline CDR1 reads SGHTA; CDR2 reads FQGTGA. In nucleotides, the CDR3 is TGTGCCAGCAGCTTATCAGGGCTTGGAGAGACCCAGTACTTC. Residues: CASSLSGLGETQYF.

The V call is TRBV5-1, the J call TRBJ2-7; 8 nucleotides align to TRBD2. CDR1 is SGHRS and CDR2 is YFSETQ in the germline V gene. This CDR3 contains 18 residues. The V and J ends lost 0 bases and 5 bases, in that order; junction bases with no gene match: 16. The CDR3 DNA is TGCGCCAGCAGCTTGGCGGGATCCCGGACTAGCTTATCCGACGAGCAGTACTTC. It encodes CASSLAGSRTSLSDEQYF.

This clonotype was detected many times. The J gene is TRBJ2-5, the V gene TRBV29-1; TRBD2 is a possible D gene (6 bases). Germline loops: CDR1 SQVTM, CDR2 ANQGSEA. There are 14 residues in the CDR3. Trimming took off 4 bases at V and 1 base at J, with 13 bases between the two ends. Here the CDR3 DNA reads TGCAGCGTTGGTTGGAGGGGAATCCAAGAGACCCAGTACTTC. Translation gives CSVGWRGIQETQYF.

About this clonotype: This may be a read error, as it is one base from a much larger clone. The chain links TRBV6-4 to TRBJ1-3; TRBD1 matches at 10 bases. The J segment lost 3 bases and the V segment lost 6 bases, leaving 5 bases of the junction unmatched. Germline loops: CDR1 MRHNA, CDR2 SNTAGT. The CDR3 contains 15 residues. CDR3 in amino acids: CASSDRGQGGNTIYF. For the CDR3, the DNA is TGTGCCAGCAGCGACAGGGGGCAAGGTGGAAACACCATATATTTT.

The table lists this clonotype with many counts. The V gene is TRBV20-1, the J gene TRBJ2-7, with 13 bases fitting TRBD2. The germline V gene has CDR1 DFQATT and CDR2 SNEGSKA (reference sequence). V lost 5 bases, J lost 7 bases, and 5 bases stayed unmatched. The CDR3 loop spans 13 amino acids. The CDR3 DNA reads as TGCAGTGCTCTGGGACTAGCGGGAATTGAGCAGTACTTC. Translated: CSALGLAGIEQYF.

The J gene is TRBJ1-1, the V gene TRBV4-1; TRBD1 might be the D (5 bases). From germline, CDR1 is MGHRA and CDR2 YSYEKL. Trimming took 4 bases from V and 2 from J, leaving 11 bases between them. CDR3 length: 14 residues. DNA for the CDR3: TGCGCCAGCAGCCCCATGGGGACCAACACTGAAGCTTTCTTT. Translating gives CASSPMGTNTEAFF.

The chain links TRBV6-1 to TRBJ2-1; no definite D call. There are 13 residues in the CDR3. The germline V and J ends were trimmed by 7 bases and 10 bases, with 17 bases remaining between them. CDR1 and CDR2 from the germline V gene are MNHNS and SASEGT. Here the CDR3 reads CASIPNGKGEQFF. The CDR3, as DNA: TGTGCCAGCATTCCAAACGGCAAAGGAGAGCAGTTCTTC.

Turning to this clonotype: Possible read error: a much larger clone is one base away. This chain uses TRBV11-2 with TRBJ2-1, with a tentative D call TRBD2 (5 bases). The V gene's germline CDR1 is SGHAT and CDR2 FQNNGV. This CDR3 is 11 amino acids long. For the CDR3, the DNA is TGTGCCAGCGGCTTAGAGGGTAGTCGGTTCTTC. Protein sequence: CASGLEGSRFF.

The chain carries TRBV28 and TRBJ1-2, with TRBD1 matching over 8 bases. Germline V CDR1 and CDR2: MDHEN, SYDVKM. The CDR3 is 16 residues long. Trimming took 6 bases from V and 4 from J; bases not matched to a gene: 13. The DNA of the CDR3 is TGTGCCAGCAGCCGCGACAGGGGATTCCCTCTCTATGGCTACACCTTC. Translating it yields CASSRDRGFPLYGYTF.

This clonotype showed up many times. The gene calls are TRBV28 and TRBJ2-3, with a tentative D call TRBD2 (6 bases). From germline, CDR1 is MDHEN and CDR2 SYDVKM. The CDR3 spans 16 residues. Trimming removed 5 bases at V and 3 bases at J, with 18 bases between. CDR3: CASSTRLGGKTDTQYF. DNA of the CDR3: TGTGCCAGCAGTACGCGTCTGGGGGGAAAGACAGATACGCAGTATTTT.

The chain couples TRBV5-1 to TRBJ1-1, with 7 bases lining up with TRBD1. CDR1 SGHRS and CDR2 YFSETQ come from the germline V gene. The CDR3 runs to 13 residues. Losses at the gene ends were 4 bases for V and 4 bases for J; bases not matched to a gene: 4. CDR3 region: CASSATGRTEAFF. For the CDR3, the DNA is TGCGCCAGCAGCGCGACAGGGCGCACTGAAGCTTTCTTT.

The chain uses TRBV6-1 and TRBJ1-5; D might be TRBD1 (5 bases). The ends were cut back, 2 bases at V and 0 bases at J, with 8 bases in the middle. The CDR3 covers 15 residues. Germline V gene lookup returns CDR1 MNHNS and CDR2 SASEGT. The CDR3: CASSEKGISNQPQHF. As DNA, the CDR3 is TGTGCCAGCAGTGAAAAGGGGATTAGCAATCAGCCCCAGCATTTT.

The J gene is TRBJ2-3, the V gene TRBV7-3; D may correspond to TRBD1 or TRBD2 (5 bases each). With 5 bases removed from V and 5 bases from J, the gap between germline ends came to 11 bases. Germline V gives CDR1 SGHTA, CDR2 FQGTGA. CDR3 length equals 13 residues. The CDR3 loop is CASSQLGGDTQYF. The CDR3 nucleotides read TGTGCCAGCAGCCAACTTGGGGGAGATACGCAGTATTTT.

This clonotype showed up just a few times. Just one base apart from a much larger clone, this may be a read error. The conserved phenylalanine or tryptophan is not found at the CDR3 terminus, so this likely reflects a read error. V and J are TRBV2 and TRBJ1-5, with unresolved D. V was pared by 4 bases and J by 10 bases, with 14 bases between. The CDR3 runs to 13 residues. Germline CDR1 SNHLY, CDR2 FYNNEI. This CDR3 is CASSAKFGTPQHS. The CDR3 bases are TGTGCCAGCAGTGCAAAGTTCGGAACACCCCAGCATTCT.

The chain joins TRBV2 to TRBJ2-1, with 12 nucleotides matching TRBD2. CDR1 and CDR2 from the germline V gene are SNHLY and FYNNEI. This CDR3 is 16 amino acids long. V trimming: 5 bases; J trimming: 9 bases; junction bases outside the gene matches: 11. The CDR3 protein is CASSLAGGPVSAEQFF. The CDR3, as DNA: TGTGCCAGCAGTCTAGCGGGGGGGCCTGTCTCGGCTGAGCAGTTCTTC. The whole variable domain, remainder taken from reference TRBV2 and TRBJ2-1, is EPEVTQTPSHQVTQMGQEVILRCVPISNHLYFYWYRQILGQKVEFLVSFYNNEISEKSEIFDDQFSVERPDGSNFTLKIRSTKLEDSAMYFCASSLAGGPVSAEQFFGPGTRLTVL.

The V and J genes are TRBV6-5 and TRBJ2-1; 8 bases agree with TRBD1. V gave up 0 bases and J gave up 6 bases; unmatched junction bases: 7. This CDR3 is 16 amino acids long. Germline V gene data show CDR1 as MNHEY and CDR2 as SVGAGI. CDR3 DNA sequence: TGTGCCAGCAGTTACTCAGGACAGGGTAGAGTCAATGAGCAGTTCTTC. It is translated as CASSYSGQGRVNEQFF.

This clonotype was observed at least ten times. This rearrangement joins TRBV6-2 or TRBV6-3 to TRBJ2-1, with 11 nucleotides matching TRBD2. Trimming at V came to 8 bases and at J to 6 bases, leaving 3 bases not matched to a gene. This CDR3 comprises 13 residues. Germline CDR1 MNHEY, CDR2 SVGEGT. The CDR3 bases are TGTGCCAGCGGACTAGCGGGTACCAATGAGCAGTTCTTC. This encodes CASGLAGTNEQFF.

To note about this clonotype: Being one base from a much bigger clone, this may be a read error. V gene TRBV28 combines with J gene TRBJ2-7, with 7 bases fitting TRBD2. CDR1 MDHEN and CDR2 SYDVKM come from the germline V gene. This CDR3 is built from 15 residues. In DNA, the CDR3 is TGTGCCAGCACCTCCCTAGCAAGCGGGAACTACGGGCAGTACTTC. Encoded protein: CASTSLASGNYGQYF.